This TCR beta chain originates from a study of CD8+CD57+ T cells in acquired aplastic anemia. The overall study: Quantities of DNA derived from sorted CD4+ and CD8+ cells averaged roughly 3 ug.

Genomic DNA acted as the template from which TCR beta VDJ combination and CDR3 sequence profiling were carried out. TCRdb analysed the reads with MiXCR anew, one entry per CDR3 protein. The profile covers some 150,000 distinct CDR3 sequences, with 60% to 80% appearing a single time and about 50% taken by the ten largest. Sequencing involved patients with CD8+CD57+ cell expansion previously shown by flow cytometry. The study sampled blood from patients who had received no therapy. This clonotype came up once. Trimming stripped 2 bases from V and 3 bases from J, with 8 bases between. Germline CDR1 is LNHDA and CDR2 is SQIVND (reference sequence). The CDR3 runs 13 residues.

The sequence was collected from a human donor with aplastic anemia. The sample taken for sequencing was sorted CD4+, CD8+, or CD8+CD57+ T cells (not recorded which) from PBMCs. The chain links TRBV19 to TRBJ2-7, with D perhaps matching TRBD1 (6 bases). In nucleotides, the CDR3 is TGTGCCAGTAGTATACTACAGGGCTACGAGCAGTACTTC. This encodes CASSILQGYEQYF.